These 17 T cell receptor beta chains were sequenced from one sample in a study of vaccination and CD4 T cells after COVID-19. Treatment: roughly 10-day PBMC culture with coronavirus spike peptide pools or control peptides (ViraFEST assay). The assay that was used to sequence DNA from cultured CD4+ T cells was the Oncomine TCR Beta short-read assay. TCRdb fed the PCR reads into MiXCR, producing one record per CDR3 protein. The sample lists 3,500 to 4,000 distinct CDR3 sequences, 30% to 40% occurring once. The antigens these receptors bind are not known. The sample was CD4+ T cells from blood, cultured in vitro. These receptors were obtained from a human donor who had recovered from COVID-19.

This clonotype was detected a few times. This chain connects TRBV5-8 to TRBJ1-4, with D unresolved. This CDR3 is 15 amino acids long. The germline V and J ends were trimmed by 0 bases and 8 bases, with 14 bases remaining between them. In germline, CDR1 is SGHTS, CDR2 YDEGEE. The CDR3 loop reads CASSLGSSGYEKLFF. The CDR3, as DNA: TGTGCCAGCAGCTTGGGTTCAAGTGGTTACGAAAAACTGTTTTTT.

Here the CDR3 DNA reads TGTGCCAGCGGGACAGGACCGAACACTGAAGCTTTCTTT. Its protein is CASGTGPNTEAFF. The chain combines TRBV11-3 with TRBJ1-1, with 8 bases matching TRBD1. Germline trimming cut 8 bases from V and 1 base from J; bases unmatched to any gene: 3. The V gene's germline CDR1 is SGHNT and CDR2 YENEEA. The CDR3 sequence is 13 residues long.

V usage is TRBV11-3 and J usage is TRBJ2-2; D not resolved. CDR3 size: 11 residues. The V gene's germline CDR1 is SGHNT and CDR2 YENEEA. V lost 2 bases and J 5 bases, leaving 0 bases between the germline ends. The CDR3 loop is CASSLTGELFF. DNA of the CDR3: TGTGCCAGCAGCTTAACCGGGGAGCTGTTTTTT.

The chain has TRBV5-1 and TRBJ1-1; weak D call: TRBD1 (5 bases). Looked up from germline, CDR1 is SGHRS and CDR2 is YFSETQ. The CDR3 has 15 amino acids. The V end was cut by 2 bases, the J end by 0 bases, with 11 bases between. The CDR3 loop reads CASSLRRGLNTEAFF. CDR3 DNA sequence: TGCGCCAGCAGCTTACGAAGGGGACTGAACACTGAAGCTTTCTTT.

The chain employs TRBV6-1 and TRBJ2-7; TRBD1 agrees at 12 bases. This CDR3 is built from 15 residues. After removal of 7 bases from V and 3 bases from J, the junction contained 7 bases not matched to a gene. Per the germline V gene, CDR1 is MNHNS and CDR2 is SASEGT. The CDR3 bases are TGTGCCAGCAAAAGGGGACAGGGGGCATACTACGAGCAGTACTTC. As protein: CASKRGQGAYYEQYF.

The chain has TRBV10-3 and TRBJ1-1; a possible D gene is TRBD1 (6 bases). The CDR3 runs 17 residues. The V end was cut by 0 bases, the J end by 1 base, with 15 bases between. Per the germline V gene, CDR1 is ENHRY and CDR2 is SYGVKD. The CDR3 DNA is TGTGCCATCAGTGAGTCGTATAGTAGGGGGGAGAACACTGAAGCTTTCTTT. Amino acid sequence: CAISESYSRGENTEAFF.

CDR3 protein: CSARTPGYNYGYTF. CDR3 nucleotides: TGCAGTGCCAGGACACCCGGCTATAACTATGGCTACACCTTC. The chain is built from TRBV20-1 and TRBJ1-2, with TRBD1 as a possible D gene (5 bases). V lost 6 bases, J lost 1 base, and 15 bases lay in between. The V gene's germline CDR1 is DFQATT and CDR2 SNEGSKA (reference sequence). The CDR3 has 14 residues.

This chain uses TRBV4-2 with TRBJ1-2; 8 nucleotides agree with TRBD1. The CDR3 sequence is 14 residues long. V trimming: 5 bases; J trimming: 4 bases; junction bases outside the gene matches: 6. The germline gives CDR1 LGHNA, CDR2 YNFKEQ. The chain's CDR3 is CASSGTGGPYGYTF. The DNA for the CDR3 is TGTGCCAGCAGCGGAACAGGGGGACCCTATGGCTACACCTTC.

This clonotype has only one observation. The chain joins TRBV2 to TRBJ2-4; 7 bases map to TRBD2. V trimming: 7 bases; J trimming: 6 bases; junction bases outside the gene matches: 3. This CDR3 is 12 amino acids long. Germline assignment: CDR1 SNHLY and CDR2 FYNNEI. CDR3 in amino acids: CASKGRGNIQYF. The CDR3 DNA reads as TGTGCCAGCAAGGGGAGGGGAAACATTCAGTACTTC.

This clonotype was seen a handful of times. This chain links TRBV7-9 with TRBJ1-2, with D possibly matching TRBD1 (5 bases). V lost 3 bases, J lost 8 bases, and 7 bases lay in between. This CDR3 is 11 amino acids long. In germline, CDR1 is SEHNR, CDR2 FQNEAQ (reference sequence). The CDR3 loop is CASSFRDGYTF. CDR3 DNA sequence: TGTGCCAGCAGCTTCCGGGACGGCTACACCTTC.

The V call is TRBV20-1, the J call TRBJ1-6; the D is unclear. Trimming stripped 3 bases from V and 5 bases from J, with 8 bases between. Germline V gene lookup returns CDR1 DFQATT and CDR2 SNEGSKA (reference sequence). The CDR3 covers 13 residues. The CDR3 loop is CSARQFNNSPLHF. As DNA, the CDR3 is TGCAGTGCTAGGCAGTTCAATAATTCACCCCTCCACTTT.

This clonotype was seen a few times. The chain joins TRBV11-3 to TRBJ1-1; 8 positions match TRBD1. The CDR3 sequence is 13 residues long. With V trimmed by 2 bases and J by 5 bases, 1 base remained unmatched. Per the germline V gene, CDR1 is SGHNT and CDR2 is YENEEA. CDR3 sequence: CASSLNRGTEAFF. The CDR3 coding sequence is TGTGCCAGCAGCTTAAACAGGGGGACTGAAGCTTTCTTT. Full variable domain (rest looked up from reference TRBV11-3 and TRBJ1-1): EAGVVQSPRYKIIEKKQPVAFWCNPISGHNTLYWYLQNLGQGPELLIRYENEEAVDDSQLPKDRFSAERLKGVDSTLKIQPAELGDSAVYLCASSLNRGTEAFFGQGTRLTVV.

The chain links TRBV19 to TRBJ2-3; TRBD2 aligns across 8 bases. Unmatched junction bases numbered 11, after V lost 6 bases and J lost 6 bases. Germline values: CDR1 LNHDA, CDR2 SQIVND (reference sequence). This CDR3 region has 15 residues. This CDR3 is CASRDRGRTADTQYF. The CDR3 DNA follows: TGTGCCAGTAGAGATCGCGGGAGGACAGCGGATACGCAGTATTTT.

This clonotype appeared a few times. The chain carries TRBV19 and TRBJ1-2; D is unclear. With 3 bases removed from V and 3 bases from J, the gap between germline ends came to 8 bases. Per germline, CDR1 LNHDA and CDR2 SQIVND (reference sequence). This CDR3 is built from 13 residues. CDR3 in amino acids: CASSIHGDYGYTF. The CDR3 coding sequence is TGTGCCAGTAGTATCCATGGGGACTATGGCTACACCTTC.

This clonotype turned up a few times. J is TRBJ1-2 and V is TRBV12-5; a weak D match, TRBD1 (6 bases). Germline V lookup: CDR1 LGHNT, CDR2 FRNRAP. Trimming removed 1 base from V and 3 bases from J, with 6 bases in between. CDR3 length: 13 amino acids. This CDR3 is CASGLAGDYGYTF. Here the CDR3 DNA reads TGTGCTAGTGGTTTGGCAGGGGACTATGGCTACACCTTC.

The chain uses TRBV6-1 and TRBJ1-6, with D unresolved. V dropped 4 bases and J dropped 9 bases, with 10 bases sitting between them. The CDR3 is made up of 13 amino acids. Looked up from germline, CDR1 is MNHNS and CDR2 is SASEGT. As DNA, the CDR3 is TGTGCCAGCAGTGGGCAGGATGTTTCACCCCTCCACTTT. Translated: CASSGQDVSPLHF.

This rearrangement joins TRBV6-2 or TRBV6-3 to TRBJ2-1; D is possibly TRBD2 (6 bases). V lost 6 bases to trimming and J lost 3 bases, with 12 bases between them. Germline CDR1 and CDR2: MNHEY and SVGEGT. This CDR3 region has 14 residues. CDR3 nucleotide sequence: TGTGCCAGCAGCCTCACTAGCTTCTACAATGAGCAGTTCTTC. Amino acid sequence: CASSLTSFYNEQFF.